This entry features one T cell receptor (beta chain) sequence. This entry belongs to a study of blood T cell repertoires in COVID-19. In the study overall: The study drew acute and convalescent COVID-19 samples from the United States, Italy and Spain. Nucleic acid was either cDNA or gDNA, and it came from T cells, B-cell-depleted T cells, or PBMCs.

Per the original methods: How many nucleated cells were present was estimated from reference gene primer amplification. Assay: immunoSEQ multiplex PCR; the TCRdb copy retains only in-frame clones and omits some. V, J and clone size are those of that table, while D and trimming were read from the DNA. The data show a few hundred thousand clones, with approximately 90% seen just once and roughly 0.8% held by the top ten. The germline gives CDR1 SGDLS, CDR2 YYNGEE. V was clipped by 2 bases and J by 0 bases, with 13 bases between them. The CDR3 is 16 amino acids. The sequenced sample consisted of peripheral blood. The source of this sequence is a man between 25 and 39 years old with acute or convalescent COVID-19. This rearrangement joins TRBV9 to TRBJ2-3; tentatively, D is TRBD2 (6 bases). The CDR3 loop reads CASSVGASASTDTQYF. CDR3 nucleotides: TGTGCCAGCAGCGTCGGGGCTAGCGCCAGCACAGATACGCAGTATTTT.